The next 29 T cell receptor beta chains were all read from a single sample in a study of early T cells in non-severe SARS-CoV-2 infection. TCRdb processed the 5' RACE reads anew with MiXCR; each CDR3 protein has one entry. Of roughly 32,000 distinct CDR3 sequences in the sample, over 8.5% are singletons; the top ten hold around 14%. The sequencing sample was made of whole blood. The receptors shown here come from an adult who was a healthcare worker with PCR-confirmed SARS-CoV-2 infection or an uninfected control (not recorded which).

This clonotype was recorded many times. This chain connects TRBV4-2 to TRBJ1-6; 7 bases match TRBD1. Germline trimming cut 4 bases from V and 10 bases from J; bases unmatched to any gene: 22. The CDR3 covers 19 residues. CDR1 LGHNA and CDR2 YNFKEQ come from the germline V gene. The CDR3 reads CASSLRVQGGYDLISPLHF. The CDR3 DNA reads as TGTGCCAGCAGCCTCCGTGTGCAGGGGGGTTACGACCTTATATCACCCCTCCACTTT.

In this sample, this clonotype turned up many times. The chain employs TRBV12-5 and TRBJ1-3; the D gene is possibly TRBD1 (6 bases). CDR1 and CDR2 (germline): LGHNT, FRNRAP. The CDR3 loop spans 17 amino acids. The V and J ends lost 3 bases and 2 bases respectively, with 17 bases between them. In nucleotides, the CDR3 is TGTGCTAGTGGTTTATACCCTCCAGGGGCGGCTGGAAACACCATATATTTT. Amino acids: CASGLYPPGAAGNTIYF.

This clonotype was recorded many times. The chain is built from TRBV19 and TRBJ2-5, with D perhaps matching TRBD1 (6 bases). Germline CDR1 is LNHDA and CDR2 is SQIVND (reference sequence). The CDR3 is made up of 13 amino acids. Trimming removed 6 bases at V and 5 bases at J, with 13 bases between. The DNA of the CDR3 is TGTGCCAGTAGGGGTCAGGGGACGGAGACCCAGTACTTC. Its protein is CASRGQGTETQYF.

This chain uses TRBV7-9 with TRBJ2-7; D uncertain. V lost 0 bases to trimming and J lost 0 bases, with 6 bases between them. Germline V gene sequence: CDR1 SEHNR, CDR2 FQNEAQ (reference sequence). There are 14 residues in the CDR3. The CDR3 is CASSLAAASYEQYF. CDR3 sequence (DNA): TGTGCCAGCAGCTTAGCGGCAGCCTCCTACGAGCAGTACTTC.

This clonotype was seen only once. The CDR3 sequence: CASSNDRGTGELFF. In DNA, the CDR3 is TGTGCCAGCAGTAACGACAGGGGCACCGGGGAGCTGTTTTTT. V usage is TRBV6-4 and J usage is TRBJ2-2; 8 bases fit TRBD1. The CDR3 totals 14 residues. The ends lost 5 bases at V and 4 bases at J; junction bases unmatched: 3. Germline V CDR1 and CDR2: MRHNA, SNTAGT.

This clonotype was detected ten times or more. The junction differs from germline at one of its ends, possibly a read error. J is TRBJ2-7 and V is TRBV11-2; TRBD1 matches 9 bases. The CDR3 has 14 amino acids. Per the germline V gene, CDR1 is SGHAT and CDR2 is FQNNGV. The CDR3 DNA reads TGTGCCAGCAGCTTTGAGACAATCGGACAGGGGCACAACTTC. Translation gives CASSFETIGQGHNF.

J is TRBJ2-4 and V is TRBV6-6; TRBD2 is a possible D gene (6 bases). CDR3 length equals 15 residues. Germline V gene data show CDR1 as MNHNY and CDR2 as SVGAGI (reference sequence). V was shortened by 2 bases and J by 0 bases, with 8 bases between the two germline ends. The CDR3 nucleotides are TGTGCCAGCAGTTACGGAGGGGTAGCCAAAAACATTCAGTACTTC. Translated, it gives CASSYGGVAKNIQYF.

This clonotype has a single count. This chain uses TRBV2 with TRBJ2-6; D is possibly TRBD1 or TRBD2 (5 bases each). The germline V gene has CDR1 SNHLY and CDR2 FYNNEI. Between the trimmed V and J ends, which lost 8 bases and 0 bases, there was a span of 8 bases. The CDR3 sequence is 14 residues long. CDR3 bases: TGTGCCAGCCGTGGGACCTCTGGGGCCAACGTCCTGACTTTC. This gives the protein CASRGTSGANVLTF.

V gene TRBV7-2 combines with J gene TRBJ2-3; D is undetermined. CDR1 and CDR2 from the germline V gene are SGHTA and FQGNSA. This CDR3 comprises 13 residues. With 1 base removed from V and 7 bases from J, the gap between germline ends came to 9 bases. The CDR3 here is CASSLDPPNTQYF. CDR3 nucleotides: TGTGCCAGCAGCTTAGACCCCCCAAATACGCAGTATTTT.

J is TRBJ2-3 and V is TRBV7-2; the D gene is possibly TRBD1 (5 bases). CDR1 and CDR2 (germline): SGHTA, FQGNSA. The CDR3 length is 16 residues. V lost 5 bases to trimming and J lost 2 bases, with 17 bases between them. The CDR3 DNA is TGTGCCAGCAGCAAGGGGCAGGGCAGGACCACAGATACGCAGTATTTT. Translated: CASSKGQGRTTDTQYF.

This clonotype was seen many times. This chain uses TRBV30 with TRBJ1-2, with TRBD1 as a possible D gene (5 bases). The length of the CDR3 is 13 residues. The V end was cut by 2 bases, the J end by 4 bases, with 11 bases between. Germline V CDR1 and CDR2: GTSNPN, SVGIG (reference sequence). The DNA of the CDR3 is TGTGCCTGGAGTCTCACAAGGGGCTATGGCTACACCTTC. Translated: CAWSLTRGYGYTF. The whole variable domain, remainder taken from reference TRBV30 and TRBJ1-2, is SQTIHQWPATLVQPVGSPLSLECTVEGTSNPNLYWYRQAAGRGLQLLFYSVGIGQISSEVPQNLSASRPQDRQFILSSKKLLLSDSGFYLCAWSLTRGYGYTFGSGTRLTVV.

The table lists this clonotype with many counts. J is TRBJ2-3 and V is TRBV20-1; TRBD2 matches at 7 bases. Unmatched junction bases numbered 7, after V lost 0 bases and J lost 1 base. Germline CDR1 reads DFQATT; CDR2 reads SNEGSKA (reference sequence). The CDR3 consists of 16 residues. The CDR3 is CSARDLERGGTDTQYF. The DNA for the CDR3 is TGCAGTGCTAGAGATCTCGAACGGGGGGGCACAGATACGCAGTATTTT.

By frequency in the sample, this clonotype is medium-sized. V and J are TRBV18 and TRBJ1-4; 12 nucleotides align to TRBD1. This CDR3 region has 16 residues. The V and J ends lost 5 bases and 2 bases, in that order; junction bases with no gene match: 3. In germline, CDR1 is KGHSH, CDR2 LQKENI. CDR3 in DNA: TGTGCCAGCTCATCGGGACAGGGGGCGACTAATGAAAAACTGTTTTTT. The encoded protein is CASSSGQGATNEKLFF. Variable domain in full (rest from reference TRBV18 and TRBJ1-4): NAGVMQNPRHLVRRRGQEARLRCSPMKGHSHVYWYRQLPEEGLKFMVYLQKENIIDESGMPKERFSAEFPKEGPSILRIQQVVRGDSAAYFCASSSGQGATNEKLFFGSGTQLSVL.

The genes are TRBV3-1 and TRBJ1-4; D gene unclear. V gave up 1 base and J gave up 8 bases, with 8 bases separating them. Germline V gene sequence: CDR1 LGHDT, CDR2 YNNKEL (reference sequence). The CDR3 is 13 amino acids. Written as DNA, the CDR3 is TGTGCCAGCAGCCAAGTAGTGTGGGAAAAACTGTTTTTT. Residues: CASSQVVWEKLFF.

The sample holds many counts of this clonotype. The rearrangement joins TRBV2 to TRBJ2-1, with D tentatively TRBD1 (5 bases). CDR1 and CDR2 (germline): SNHLY, FYNNEI. Trimming shortened V by 5 bases and J by 0 bases, and 14 bases separated the two germline ends. This CDR3 spans 16 amino acids. CDR3 sequence: CASSPIRGSSYNEQFF. The DNA of the CDR3 is TGTGCCAGCAGTCCTATAAGGGGTAGCTCCTACAATGAGCAGTTCTTC.

In its sample, this clonotype was seen a few times. J is TRBJ1-4 and V is TRBV6-5; possibly TRBD1 for D (5 bases). CDR1 and CDR2 from the germline V gene are MNHEY and SVGAGI. V gave up 3 bases and J gave up 7 bases, with 9 bases separating them. This CDR3 comprises 13 residues. CDR3 sequence (DNA): TGTGCCAGCAGTTATGGAGACAGTGAAAAACTGTTTTTT. Protein: CASSYGDSEKLFF.

This clonotype appeared a few times. The gene calls are TRBV9 and TRBJ1-3; D ambiguous. From germline, CDR1 is SGDLS and CDR2 YYNGEE. This CDR3 has 15 amino acids. Trimming took 2 bases from V and 3 from J, leaving 12 bases between them. The CDR3 DNA reads as TGTGCCAGCAGCGTGGGAGTGACTTATGGAAACACCATATATTTT. It encodes CASSVGVTYGNTIYF.

This clonotype was observed at least ten times. V and J are TRBV4-3 and TRBJ1-6, with D maybe TRBD1 (6 bases). V was clipped by 0 bases and J by 7 bases, with 10 bases between them. CDR1 is LGHNA, CDR2 YSLEER, per germline. This CDR3 comprises 15 residues. CDR3 DNA sequence: TGCGCCAGCAGCCAAGATACAGGGACAAATTCACCCCTCCACTTT. This sequence encodes CASSQDTGTNSPLHF.

This clonotype was observed at least ten times. J is TRBJ1-2 and V is TRBV5-1, with a weak D call TRBD1 (6 bases). Germline V gives CDR1 SGHRS, CDR2 YFSETQ. The CDR3 spans 15 residues. The V end lost 1 base, the J end lost 4 bases, and 14 bases lay between the germline ends. CDR3 sequence (DNA): TGCGCCAGCAGCTTGACGGACAGAATACCCTATGGCTACACCTTC. Translated: CASSLTDRIPYGYTF.

This clonotype appeared a few times. The chain recombines TRBV19 with TRBJ1-2, with D maybe TRBD1 (6 bases). The CDR3 spans 13 residues. The germline CDR1 and CDR2 sequences are LNHDA and SQIVND (reference sequence). Trimming stripped 4 bases from V and 3 bases from J, with 9 bases between. Written as DNA, the CDR3 is TGTGCCAGTAGTAACCAGGGGCACTATGGCTACACCTTC. It translates to CASSNQGHYGYTF.

This clonotype was recorded many times. This chain uses TRBV12-3 or TRBV12-4 with TRBJ1-1, with TRBD1 as a possible D gene (6 bases). Trimming shortened V by 4 bases and J by 1 base, and 19 bases separated the two germline ends. The CDR3 is 17 residues long. The CDR3 coding sequence is TGTGCCAGCAGTTCAATTTACACGGGAGGGGGGAACACTGAAGCTTTCTTT. Translating it yields CASSSIYTGGGNTEAFF.

The sample holds many counts of this clonotype. This chain joins TRBV10-3 and TRBJ2-2, with TRBD2 matching over 9 bases. V shed 6 bases, J shed 0 bases, and the junction held 5 bases outside the gene matches. Germline V gene data show CDR1 as ENHRY and CDR2 as SYGVKD. The length of the CDR3 is 16 residues. The CDR3 is CAIRATSGSNTGELFF. The CDR3 bases are TGTGCCATCAGGGCGACTAGCGGATCGAACACCGGGGAGCTGTTTTTT.

This clonotype appeared many times. The rearrangement links TRBV7-2 to TRBJ2-5, with D tentatively TRBD2 (6 bases). Germline V gene data show CDR1 as SGHTA and CDR2 as FQGNSA. V was pared by 5 bases and J by 3 bases, with 28 bases between. This CDR3 has 19 amino acids. The CDR3 region is CASSPWAGRTGVGEETQYF. CDR3 nucleotide sequence: TGTGCCAGCAGCCCCTGGGCCGGCAGAACGGGGGTCGGGGAAGAGACCCAGTACTTC.

The sample holds a few counts of this clonotype. This chain links TRBV4-3 with TRBJ1-2; D call uncertain. V lost 4 bases, J lost 5 bases, and 8 bases lay in between. The CDR3 consists of 12 residues. Germline V gives CDR1 LGHNA, CDR2 YSLEER. The CDR3 DNA reads as TGCGCCAGCAGCCTGAGAGGTTATGGCTACACCTTC. It yields the protein CASSLRGYGYTF.

This clonotype was observed a handful of times. This chain uses TRBV29-1 with TRBJ2-1; D uncertain. This CDR3 contains 13 residues. Per germline, CDR1 SQVTM and CDR2 ANQGSEA. The V end was cut by 0 bases, the J end by 5 bases, with 8 bases between. In DNA form, the CDR3 reads TGCAGCGTTGAAGATCTCTTGGACAATGAGCAGTTCTTC. It specifies CSVEDLLDNEQFF.

This clonotype showed up just a few times. DNA for the CDR3: TGTGCCAGCAGCCGACAGAGGGCTAATGAAAAACTGTTTTTT. Amino acid sequence: CASSRQRANEKLFF. The chain joins TRBV11-2 to TRBJ1-4; tentatively, D is TRBD1 (5 bases). V was shortened by 5 bases and J by 3 bases, with 10 bases between the two germline ends. Germline V gives CDR1 SGHAT, CDR2 FQNNGV. The CDR3 is made up of 14 amino acids. The variable domain in full, completed from reference TRBV11-2 and TRBJ1-4, reads EAGVAQSPRYKIIEKRQSVAFWCNPISGHATLYWYQQILGQGPKLLIQFQNNGVVDDSQLPKDRFSAERLKGVDSTLKIQPAKLEDSAVYLCASSRQRANEKLFFGSGTQLSVL.

In its sample, this clonotype was seen a few times. V gene TRBV4-1 combines with J gene TRBJ1-1; D might be TRBD1 (6 bases). The CDR3 is made up of 14 amino acids. The ends were cut back, 3 bases at V and 3 bases at J, with 11 bases in the middle. Germline V CDR1 and CDR2: MGHRA, YSYEKL. The DNA of the CDR3 is TGCGCCAGCAGCCAGTCCTGGGGGCACACTGAAGCTTTCTTT. This gives the protein CASSQSWGHTEAFF.

The V call is TRBV6-4, the J call TRBJ2-3; D is undetermined. Trimming left V 6 bases short and J 5 bases short, with 18 bases between. The CDR3 runs to 15 residues. In germline, CDR1 is MRHNA, CDR2 SNTAGT. CDR3 bases: TGTGCCAGCAGCGAACCGGGCCACAGAGGAGATACGCAGTATTTT. This gives the protein CASSEPGHRGDTQYF.

There are many counts of this clonotype. The chain is built from TRBV6-6 and TRBJ1-5; D is undetermined. From germline, CDR1 is MNHNY and CDR2 SVGAGI (reference sequence). The V end was cut by 0 bases, the J end by 8 bases, with 14 bases between. There are 15 residues in the CDR3. In DNA form, the CDR3 reads TGTGCCAGCAGTTACTCGCCAGGCACCATCAAGCCCCAGCATTTT. Protein product: CASSYSPGTIKPQHF.